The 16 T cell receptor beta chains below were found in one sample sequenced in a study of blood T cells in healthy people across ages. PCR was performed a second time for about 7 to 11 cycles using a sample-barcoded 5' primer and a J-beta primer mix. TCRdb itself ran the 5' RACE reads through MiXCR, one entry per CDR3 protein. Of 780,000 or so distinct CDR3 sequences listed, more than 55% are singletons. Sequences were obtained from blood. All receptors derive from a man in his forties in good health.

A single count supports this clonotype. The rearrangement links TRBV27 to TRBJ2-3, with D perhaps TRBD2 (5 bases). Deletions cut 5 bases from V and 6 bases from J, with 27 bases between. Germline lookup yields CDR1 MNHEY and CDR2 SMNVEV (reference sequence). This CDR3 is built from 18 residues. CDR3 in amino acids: CASSPDSLRDISRDTQYF. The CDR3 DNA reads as TGTGCCAGCAGTCCAGATTCTTTGAGGGATATCTCGAGGGATACGCAGTATTTT.

The CDR3 region has the DNA TGTGCCAGCAGCGTCTTGGGACACCAAACAGATACGCAGTATTTT. This codes for CASSVLGHQTDTQYF. The chain joins TRBV9 to TRBJ2-3; TRBD1 is a possible D gene (6 bases). Germline-derived CDR1 and CDR2 are SGDLS and YYNGEE. Trimming removed 2 bases from V and 3 bases from J, with 13 bases in between. This CDR3 spans 15 amino acids.

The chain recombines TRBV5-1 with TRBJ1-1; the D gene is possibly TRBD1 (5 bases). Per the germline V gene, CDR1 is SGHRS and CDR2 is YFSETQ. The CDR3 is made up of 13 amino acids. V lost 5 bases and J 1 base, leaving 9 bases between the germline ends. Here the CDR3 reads CASRSGQNTEAFF. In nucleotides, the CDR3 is TGCGCCAGCAGGTCTGGACAGAACACTGAAGCTTTCTTT. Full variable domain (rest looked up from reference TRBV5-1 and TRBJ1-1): KAGVTQTPRYLIKTRGQQVTLSCSPISGHRSVSWYQQTPGQGLQFLFEYFSETQRNKGNFPGRFSGRQFSNSRSEMNVSTLELGDSALYLCASRSGQNTEAFFGQGTRLTVV.

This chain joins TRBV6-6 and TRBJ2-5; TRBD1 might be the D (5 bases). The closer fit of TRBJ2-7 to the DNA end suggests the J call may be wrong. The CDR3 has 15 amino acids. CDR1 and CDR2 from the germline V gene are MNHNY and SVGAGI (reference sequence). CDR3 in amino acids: CASSYSRDALDEQYF. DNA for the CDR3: TGTGCCAGCAGTTACAGCAGGGATGCGCTGGACGAGCAGTACTTC.

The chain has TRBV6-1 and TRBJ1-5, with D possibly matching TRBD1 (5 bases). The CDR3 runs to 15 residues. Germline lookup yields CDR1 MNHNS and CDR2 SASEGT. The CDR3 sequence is CASVGRGVGNQPQHF. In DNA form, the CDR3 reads TGTGCATCAGTTGGGCGGGGGGTTGGCAATCAGCCCCAGCATTTT.

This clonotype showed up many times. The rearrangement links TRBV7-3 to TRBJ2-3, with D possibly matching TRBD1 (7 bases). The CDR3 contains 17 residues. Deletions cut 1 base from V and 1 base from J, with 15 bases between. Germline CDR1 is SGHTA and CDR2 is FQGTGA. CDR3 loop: CASSLSGARGGTDTQYF. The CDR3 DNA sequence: TGTGCCAGCAGCTTAAGCGGGGCCAGGGGGGGCACAGATACGCAGTATTTT.

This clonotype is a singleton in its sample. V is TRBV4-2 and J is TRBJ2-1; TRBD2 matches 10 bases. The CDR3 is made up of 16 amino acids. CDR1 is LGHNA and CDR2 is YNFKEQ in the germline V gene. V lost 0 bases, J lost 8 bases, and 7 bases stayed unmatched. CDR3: CASSQESGRAADEQFF. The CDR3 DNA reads TGTGCCAGCAGCCAAGAGAGCGGGAGGGCCGCCGATGAGCAGTTCTTC.

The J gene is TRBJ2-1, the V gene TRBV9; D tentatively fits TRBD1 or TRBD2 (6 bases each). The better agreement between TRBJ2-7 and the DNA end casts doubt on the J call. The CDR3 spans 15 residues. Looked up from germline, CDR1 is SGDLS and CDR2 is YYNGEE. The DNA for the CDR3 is TGTGCCAGCACACTTAGGGGGGAAACCTACAATGAGCAGTACTTC. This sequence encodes CASTLRGETYNEQYF.

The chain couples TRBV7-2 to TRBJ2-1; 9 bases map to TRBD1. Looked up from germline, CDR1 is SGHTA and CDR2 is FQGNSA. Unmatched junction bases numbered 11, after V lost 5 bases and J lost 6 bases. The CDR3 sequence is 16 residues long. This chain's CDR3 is CASSLTGTGYGNEQFF. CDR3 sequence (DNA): TGTGCCAGCAGCCTCACCGGGACAGGGTATGGCAATGAGCAGTTCTTC.

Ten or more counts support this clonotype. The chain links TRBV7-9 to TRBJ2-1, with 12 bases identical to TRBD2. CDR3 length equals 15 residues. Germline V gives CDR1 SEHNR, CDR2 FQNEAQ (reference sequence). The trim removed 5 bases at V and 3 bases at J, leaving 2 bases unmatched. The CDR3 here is CASSPTSGGYNEQFF. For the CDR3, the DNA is TGTGCCAGCAGCCCGACTAGCGGGGGCTACAATGAGCAGTTCTTC.

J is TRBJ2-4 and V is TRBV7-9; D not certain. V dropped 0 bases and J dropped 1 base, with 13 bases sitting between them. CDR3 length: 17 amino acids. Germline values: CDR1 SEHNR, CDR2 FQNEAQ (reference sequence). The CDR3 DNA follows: TGTGCCAGCAGCTTAGCCCAAAAAGGGATGGCCAAAAACATTCAGTACTTC. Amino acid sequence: CASSLAQKGMAKNIQYF. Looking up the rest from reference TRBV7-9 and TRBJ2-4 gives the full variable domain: DTGVSQNPRHKITKRGQNVTFRCDPISEHNRLYWYRQTLGQGPEFLTYFQNEAQLEKSRLLSDRFSAERPKGSFSTLEIQRTEQGDSAMYLCASSLAQKGMAKNIQYFGAGTRLSVL.

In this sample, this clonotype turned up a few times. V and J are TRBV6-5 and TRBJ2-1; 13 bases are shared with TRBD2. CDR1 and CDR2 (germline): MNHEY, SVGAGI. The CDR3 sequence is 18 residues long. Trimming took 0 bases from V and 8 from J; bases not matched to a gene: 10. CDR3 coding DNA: TGTGCCAGCAGTTACTCGATCCCGGGACTAGCGGGGATGGATGAGCAGTTCTTC. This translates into CASSYSIPGLAGMDEQFF.

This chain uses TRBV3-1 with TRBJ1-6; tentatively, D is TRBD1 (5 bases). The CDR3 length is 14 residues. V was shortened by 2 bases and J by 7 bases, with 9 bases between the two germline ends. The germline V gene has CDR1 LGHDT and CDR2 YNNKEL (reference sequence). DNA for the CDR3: TGTGCCAGCAGCCAAAAGTCAGGGAATTCACCCCTCCACTTT. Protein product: CASSQKSGNSPLHF.

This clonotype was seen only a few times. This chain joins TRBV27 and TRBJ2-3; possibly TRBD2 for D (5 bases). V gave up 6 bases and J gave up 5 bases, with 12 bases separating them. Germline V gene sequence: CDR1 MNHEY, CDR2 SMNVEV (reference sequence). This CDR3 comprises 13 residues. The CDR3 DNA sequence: TGTGCCAGCAGCGCCCGAGGGATAGATACGCAGTATTTT. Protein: CASSARGIDTQYF.

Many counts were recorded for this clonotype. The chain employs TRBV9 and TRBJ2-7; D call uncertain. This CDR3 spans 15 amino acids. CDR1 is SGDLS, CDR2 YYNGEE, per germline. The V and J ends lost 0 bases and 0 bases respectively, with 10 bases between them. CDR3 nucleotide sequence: TGTGCCAGCAGCGTAGATTCCACGGGCTCCTACGAGCAGTACTTC. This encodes CASSVDSTGSYEQYF.

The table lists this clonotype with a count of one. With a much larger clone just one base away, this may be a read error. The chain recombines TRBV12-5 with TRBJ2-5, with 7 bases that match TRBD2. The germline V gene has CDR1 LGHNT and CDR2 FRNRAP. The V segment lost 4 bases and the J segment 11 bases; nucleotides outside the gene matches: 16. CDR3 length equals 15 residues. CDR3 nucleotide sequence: TGTGCTAGTGGTTCCGCCGGGACTACGCGGGGTGAGCAGTACTTC. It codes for CASGSAGTTRGEQYF. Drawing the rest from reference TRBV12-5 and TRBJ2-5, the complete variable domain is DARVTQTPRHKVTEMGQEVTMRCQPILGHNTVFWYRQTMMQGLELLAYFRNRAPLDDSGMPKDRFSAEMPDATLATLKIQPSEPRDSAVYFCASGSAGTTRGEQYFGPGTRLLVL.